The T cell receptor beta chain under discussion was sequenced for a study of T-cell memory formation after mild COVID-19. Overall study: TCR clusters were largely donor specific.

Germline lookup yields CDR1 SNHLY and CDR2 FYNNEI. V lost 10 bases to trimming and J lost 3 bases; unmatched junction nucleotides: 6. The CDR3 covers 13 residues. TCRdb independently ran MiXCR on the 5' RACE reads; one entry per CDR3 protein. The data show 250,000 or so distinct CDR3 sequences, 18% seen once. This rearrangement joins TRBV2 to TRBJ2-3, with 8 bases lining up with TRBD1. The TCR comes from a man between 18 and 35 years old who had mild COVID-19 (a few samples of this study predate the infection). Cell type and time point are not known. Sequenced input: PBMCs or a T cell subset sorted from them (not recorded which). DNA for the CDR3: TGTGCCAACTCCAGGGGGCGGACAGATACGCAGTATTTT. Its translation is CANSRGRTDTQYF.